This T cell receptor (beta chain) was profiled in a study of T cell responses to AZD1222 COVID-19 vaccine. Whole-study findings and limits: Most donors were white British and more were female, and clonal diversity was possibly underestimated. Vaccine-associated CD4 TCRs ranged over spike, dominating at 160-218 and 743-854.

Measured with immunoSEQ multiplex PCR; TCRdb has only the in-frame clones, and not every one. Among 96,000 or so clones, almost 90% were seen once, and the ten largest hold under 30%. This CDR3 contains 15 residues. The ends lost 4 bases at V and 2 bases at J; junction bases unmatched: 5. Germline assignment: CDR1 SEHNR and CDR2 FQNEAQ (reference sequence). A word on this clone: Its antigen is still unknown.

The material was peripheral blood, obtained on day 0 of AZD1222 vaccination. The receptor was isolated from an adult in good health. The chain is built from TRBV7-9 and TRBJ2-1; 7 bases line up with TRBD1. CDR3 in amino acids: CASSSDRPPYNEQFF. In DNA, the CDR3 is TGTGCCAGCAGCTCGGACAGGCCCCCCTACAATGAGCAGTTCTTC.